Detailed here is one T cell receptor (beta chain). What antigen it recognizes has not been identified. One base away there is no much larger clone; base qualities are not given. Between the V and J ends, shortened by 4 bases and 2 bases respectively, the junction contains 15 bases. In the germline V gene, CDR1 corresponds to SGHRS and CDR2 to YFSETQ. The cysteine opens and the phenylalanine closes a CDR3 of 16 amino acids. The kept DNA is CDR3 alone, 48 bases in frame from the first base. Library preparation used 5' RACE. For sequencing, an Illumina HiSeq 2000 was employed. Template switching introduced a universal primer binding site; the final cDNA contained a unique molecular identifier, enabling accurate counting of TCR cDNA molecules. First-strand cDNA for TCR alpha and beta chains was synthesized from specific primers in the conserved constant-segment region. To control for contamination, every cDNA library carried two barcodes: a SMART-Mk sample barcode plus Illumina barcodes. Two successive PCR steps introduced TruSeq adapter sequences along with Illumina sample barcodes. The Illumina HiSeq platform was used with custom primers to sequence TCR alpha and beta cDNA libraries. From the authors' description of their analysis: MiGEC was used to process raw reads and extract unique molecular identifiers, and MiXCR was used to find CDR3 positions. Recombination models were inferred per individual with the repgenHMM and IGoR tools using an EM algorithm. The tcR package in R was used for shared clonotype analysis, with sharing normalized by the product of cloneset sizes. To study raw recombination free of thymic and clonal selection effects, out-of-frame nonproductive sequences were analyzed. Starting from the raw public reads, TCRdb applied fastp trimming at Q25, assembled clones with MiXCR and retained in-frame beta chains. Each entry is one CDR3 protein sequence, shown with its most common DNA and genes. These V and J calls originate from TCRdb's pipeline instead of the authors' own analysis. This sample lists over 550,000 distinct CDR3 sequences; about 7% were detected once. Around 1.6% of the sample rests with the top ten.

Only healthy Caucasian donors were included. Three pairs of female monozygotic twins, all aged about 18 to 29 years, made up the twin cohort. The RNA used for TCR libraries was isolated from peripheral blood mononuclear cells. These data belong to a study of identical twins (TCRdb year 2016). At the level of the whole study: To test whether fetal clonotypes persist, this study deep-sequenced TCR alpha and beta repertoires from monozygotic twins, from unrelated adults of various ages, and from cord blood. Replicate twin experiments were performed at different times using different library preparation protocols to rule out contamination. Overall study outcomes, separate from this receptor: Conclusions relied on cross-sectional statistical analysis, since the same donors could not be followed over many years. Invariant T cells such as MAIT and iNKT could partly confound zero-insertion analyses, although diverse VJ usage argued against such confounding for most clonotypes. Excess twin sharing in beta out-of-frame sequences was weaker because fewer shared sequences lowered the signal-to-noise ratio. Out-of-frame TCR alpha sharing in monozygotic twins was systematically underestimated by recombination models, whereas sharing between unrelated individuals was in agreement with the recombination models. Compared with coincidental sharing between unrelated individuals, out-of-frame TCR alpha sequences shared between twins had an excess of sequences with low generation probability. Fewer insertions were carried by abundant cord blood beta clonotypes, a similar but weaker trend appeared in young adult naive repertoires, and no such trend appeared in memory repertoires.

This same sample was also part of a study on yellow fever vaccine responses in identical twins. According to the second study: The T cell response to vaccination in identical twins was reported by the authors to appear partly convergent and partly personalized. In the study, vaccine-responding T cell clones were precisely tracked in identical twins.

This receptor was obtained from a woman between 18 and 29 years old in good health. This chain is built from TRBV5-1 and TRBJ2-2; TRBD1 could be the D gene, as 6 bases match. What was sequenced was PBMCs. The nucleotide sequence reads as follows: TGCGCCAGCAGCGGAAACAGGGTTGGCAACACCGGGGAGCTGTTTTTT. This is translated as CASSGNRVGNTGELFF. Where the CDR3 stops, the reference TRBV5-1 and TRBJ2-2 genes take over; the full variable domain is KAGVTQTPRYLIKTRGQQVTLSCSPISGHRSVSWYQQTPGQGLQFLFEYFSETQRNKGNFPGRFSGRQFSNSRSEMNVSTLELGDSALYLCASSGNRVGNTGELFFGEGSRLTVL.